The clone carrying this T cell receptor beta chain turned up a few times. Antigen unknown. This sample was included in a study of OX40 agonist ivuxolimab in advanced cancers. Trimming cost V 5 bases and J 0 bases, with 10 bases left between them. Germline-derived CDR1 and CDR2 are SGHVS and FNYEAQ. The CDR3 runs to 14 residues. Repertoires were generated with immunoSEQ multiplex PCR, while TCRdb's copy carries only in-frame clones and drops some. Altogether approximately 98,000 clones are present, more than 85% being singletons, with the ten largest covering roughly 0.61%. General study results and limits: Relative to CD4+ cells, CD8+ T cells on average had more expanded clones. Normalized expansion of T-cell clones was also low for some nonresponders.

The sample was CD4+ or CD8+ T cells sorted from blood, taken in a trial of the OX40 agonist ivuxolimab. This TCR was sampled from an adult with an advanced solid tumor such as melanoma, head and neck, liver or kidney cancer. The chain has TRBV7-6 and TRBJ1-2; D is undetermined. The CDR3 sequence is CASSATFSNYGYTF. In DNA, the CDR3 is TGTGCCAGCAGCGCTACATTTTCTAACTATGGCTACACCTTC.